This T cell receptor (beta chain) was identified during a study of blood T cell repertoires in COVID-19. Overall study: Collection of acute and convalescent COVID-19 samples took place in the United States, Italy and Spain. In each case, the material was cDNA or gDNA derived from T cells, B-cell-depleted T cells, or PBMCs.

As handled by the study authors: Nucleated cell counts were estimated from reference gene primer amplification. TCRdb's copy holds only in-frame clones and misses some; the assay was immunoSEQ multiplex PCR. D and trimming come from the DNA, and the V and J calls and clone size come from that table. Of over 150,000 clones in the sample, more than 80% were seen once. Source material: peripheral blood. The receptor's source is a man over 45 with acute or convalescent COVID-19.

The CDR3 protein is CASSRGANPYEQYF. The CDR3 coding sequence is TGTGCCAGCAGTCGTGGGGCCAACCCCTACGAGCAGTACTTC. The chain uses TRBV11-2 and TRBJ2-7, with TRBD1 as a possible D gene (5 bases). V was cut by 6 bases and J by 2 bases, with 14 bases left in between. The germline V gene encodes CDR1 SGHAT and CDR2 FQNNGV. This CDR3 has 14 residues.